What follows is one T cell receptor (beta chain) and its context. Its antigen is currently unknown. This record belongs to a study of cytomegalovirus exposure and HLA in healthy donors. Study information: Tens of millions of unique TCRs, all from HLA-typed donors, were included in an early release of the data. Whole-study results and caveats: The study flagged some 180 TCR beta chains as cytomegalovirus-associated.

The PCR employed 60 Vbeta primers together with 13 Jbeta primers. Method: immunoSEQ multiplex PCR; TCRdb's copy keeps in-frame clones and lacks some. The repertoire holds about 150,000 clones, 55% to 70% seen once, with around 3% in the top ten. Germline V lookup: CDR1 MNHEY, CDR2 SMNVEV (reference sequence). This CDR3 spans 12 amino acids. Deletions cut 4 bases from V and 10 bases from J, with 13 bases between. The receptor was isolated from a woman aged 30 to 39 in good health and CMV-seropositive. The V gene is TRBV27, the J gene TRBJ2-5; perhaps TRBD1 as D (5 bases). Sample: PBMCs. This CDR3 is CASSSALGVQYF. DNA of the CDR3: TGTGCCAGCAGTTCGGCGTTAGGGGTCCAGTACTTC.